A single T cell receptor (beta chain) is shown here with its context. Its antigen is as yet unknown. There was relapse after autologous stem cell transplantation in every patient, and there was variation in brentuximab vedotin exposure. These data are taken from a study of PD-1 blockade in classical Hodgkin lymphoma. Study-wide background: Nivolumab 3 mg/kg was given intravenously every 2 weeks.

V was pared by 3 bases and J by 5 bases, with 7 bases of the junction left unmatched. The germline V gene encodes CDR1 LNHDA and CDR2 SQIVND (reference sequence). This CDR3 is built from 15 residues. Assay: immunoSEQ multiplex PCR; the TCRdb copy retains only in-frame clones and omits some. The table includes approximately 160,000 clones, about four fifths detected once. Whole-study results and caveats: Exclusion removed patients who began nivolumab under 1 year after ASCT. Factors driving the repertoire differences, possibly disease activity or prior therapy, remain undefined. Unlike CD8+ TCR diversity, which did not rise significantly by C4D1, CD4+ TCR diversity did.

The specimen comprised peripheral blood mononuclear cells (PBMCs), sampled before the second cycle of nivolumab. This TCR was recovered from a human donor with classical Hodgkin lymphoma. The chain employs TRBV19 and TRBJ1-2; the match to TRBD1 covers 9 bases. The CDR3 coding sequence is TGTGCCAGTAGTATCGTTTGGGACAGGGAGTATGGCTACACCTTC. This sequence encodes CASSIVWDREYGYTF.